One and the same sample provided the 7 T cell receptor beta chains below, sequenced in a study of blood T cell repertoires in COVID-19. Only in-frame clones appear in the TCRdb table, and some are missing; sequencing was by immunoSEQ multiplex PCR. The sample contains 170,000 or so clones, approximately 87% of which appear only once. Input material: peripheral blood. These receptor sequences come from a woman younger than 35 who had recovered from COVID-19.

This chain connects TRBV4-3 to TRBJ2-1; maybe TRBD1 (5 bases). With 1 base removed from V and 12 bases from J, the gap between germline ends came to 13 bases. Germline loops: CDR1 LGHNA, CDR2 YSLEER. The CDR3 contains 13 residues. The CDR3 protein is CASSQGIFQGQFF. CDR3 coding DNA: TGCGCCAGCAGCCAAGGTATCTTCCAGGGGCAGTTCTTC.

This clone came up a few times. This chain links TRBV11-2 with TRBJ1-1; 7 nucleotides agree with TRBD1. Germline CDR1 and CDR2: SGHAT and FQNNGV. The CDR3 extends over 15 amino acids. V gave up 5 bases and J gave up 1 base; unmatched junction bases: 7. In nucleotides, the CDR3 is TGTGCCAGCAGCCCCCGACAGGGCACGAACACTGAAGCTTTCTTT. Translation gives CASSPRQGTNTEAFF.

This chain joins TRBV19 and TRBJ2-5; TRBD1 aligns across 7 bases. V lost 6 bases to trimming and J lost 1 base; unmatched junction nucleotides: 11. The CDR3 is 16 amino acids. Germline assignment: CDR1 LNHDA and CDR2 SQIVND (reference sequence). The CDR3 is CASSEALAGGQETQYF. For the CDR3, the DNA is TGTGCCAGTAGCGAAGCTCTGGCAGGGGGCCAAGAGACCCAGTACTTC.

CDR3 amino acids: CASSLAPLGSGRLMGNEQFF. DNA of the CDR3: TGTGCCAGCAGCTTAGCCCCCTTAGGGAGCGGGAGGTTAATGGGCAATGAGCAGTTCTTC. The chain has TRBV7-2 and TRBJ2-1, with 9 bases fitting TRBD2. The CDR3 has 20 amino acids. J lost 6 bases, V lost 0 bases, and 18 bases had no gene match. Germline values: CDR1 SGHTA, CDR2 FQGNSA.

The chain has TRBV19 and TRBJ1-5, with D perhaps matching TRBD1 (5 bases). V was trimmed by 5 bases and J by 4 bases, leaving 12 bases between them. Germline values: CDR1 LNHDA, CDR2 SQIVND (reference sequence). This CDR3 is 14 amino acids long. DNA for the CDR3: TGTGCCAGTAGTCCCCAAAGGGGTAATCAGCCCCAGCATTTT. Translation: CASSPQRGNQPQHF.

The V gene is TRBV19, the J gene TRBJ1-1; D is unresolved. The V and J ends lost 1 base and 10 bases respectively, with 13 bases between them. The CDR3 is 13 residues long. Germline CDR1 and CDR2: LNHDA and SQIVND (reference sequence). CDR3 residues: CASSIGLAGGAFF. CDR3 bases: TGTGCCAGTAGTATAGGATTGGCGGGCGGAGCTTTCTTT.

DNA for the CDR3: TGTGCCAGCAGCTTATCACGGGGCCAAGAGACCCAGTACTTC. As protein: CASSLSRGQETQYF. The chain has TRBV7-9 and TRBJ2-5, with a possible D match to TRBD2 (5 bases). CDR1 is SEHNR and CDR2 is FQNEAQ in the germline V gene (reference sequence). This CDR3 spans 14 amino acids. Trimming removed 2 bases at V and 1 base at J, with 8 bases between.